Listed here are 27 T cell receptor beta chains from one sample, sequenced in a study of PD-1 blockade in classical Hodgkin lymphoma. Data came from immunoSEQ multiplex PCR; TCRdb stores just in-frame clones and leaves some out. Seen here are approximately 17,000 clones, around 85% observed once, and the top ten hold 24%. Each patient relapsed following autologous stem cell transplantation, and prior brentuximab vedotin exposure differed. Sequenced here: peripheral blood mononuclear cells (PBMCs), sampled at baseline. All receptors come from a human donor with classical Hodgkin lymphoma.

This clone occurred once. Mismatch with germline at one junction end may stem from a read error. The rearrangement joins TRBV27 to TRBJ1-4; TRBD1 might be the D (5 bases). Germline V lookup: CDR1 MNHEY, CDR2 SMNVEV (reference sequence). CDR3 length: 13 amino acids. The CDR3 DNA follows: TGTGTCAGCAAGGGGAGAACTAATGAAAAACTGTTTTTT. Amino acid sequence: CVSKGRTNEKLFF. The variable domain in full, with the rest retrieved from reference TRBV27 and TRBJ1-4, is EAQVTQNPRYLITVTGKKLTVTCSQNMNHEYMSWYRQDPGLGLRQIYYSMNVEVTDKGDVPEGYKVSRKEKRNFPLILESPSPNQTSLYFCVSKGRTNEKLFFGSGTQLSVL.

The V call is TRBV6-1, the J call TRBJ1-2; no clear D gene. The CDR3 has 12 amino acids. Trimming cost V 3 bases and J 6 bases, with 8 bases left between them. Germline V gives CDR1 MNHNS, CDR2 SASEGT. CDR3 amino acids: CASSDGSHGYTF. The CDR3 coding sequence is TGTGCCAGCAGTGACGGGAGTCATGGCTACACCTTC.

The rearrangement joins TRBV5-1 to TRBJ2-2; D is unresolved. The germline V gene encodes CDR1 SGHRS and CDR2 YFSETQ. The CDR3 consists of 14 residues. Deletions cut 0 bases from V and 1 base from J, with 4 bases between. This chain's CDR3 is CASSLGQNTGELFF. CDR3 sequence (DNA): TGCGCCAGCAGCTTGGGACAGAACACCGGGGAGCTGTTTTTT.

The gene calls are TRBV7-9 and TRBJ2-7; maybe TRBD2 (6 bases). Deletions cut 1 base from V and 3 bases from J, with 19 bases between. CDR3 length: 17 residues. Germline CDR1 SEHNR, CDR2 FQNEAQ (reference sequence). The CDR3 nucleotides read TGTGCCAGCAGCTTAGGGGGGGTGAGCGGAAACTACTACGAGCAGTACTTC. It encodes CASSLGGVSGNYYEQYF. The entire variable domain, with the rest obtained from reference TRBV7-9 and TRBJ2-7, is as follows: DTGVSQNPRHKITKRGQNVTFRCDPISEHNRLYWYRQTLGQGPEFLTYFQNEAQLEKSRLLSDRFSAERPKGSFSTLEIQRTEQGDSAMYLCASSLGGVSGNYYEQYFGPGTRLTVT.

The rearrangement uses TRBV18 and TRBJ1-3; D may be TRBD1 (6 bases). Looked up from germline, CDR1 is KGHSH and CDR2 is LQKENI. The length of the CDR3 is 16 residues. V lost 3 bases and J lost 0, with 12 bases in between. CDR3 in amino acids: CASSPARTASGNTIYF. Written as DNA, the CDR3 is TGTGCCAGCTCACCCGCACGGACAGCCTCTGGAAACACCATATATTTT.

The chain employs TRBV6-5 and TRBJ1-2; 11 bases fit TRBD1. This CDR3 spans 16 amino acids. Germline V lookup: CDR1 MNHEY, CDR2 SVGAGI. After removal of 4 bases from V and 7 bases from J, the junction contained 11 bases not matched to a gene. This CDR3 is CASSSRAGQGAGGYTF. Here the CDR3 DNA reads TGTGCCAGCAGTTCCCGCGCAGGACAGGGGGCCGGTGGCTACACCTTC.

The chain links TRBV4-1 to TRBJ2-3; D is unclear. This CDR3 spans 11 amino acids. The V end was cut by 2 bases, the J end by 6 bases, with 3 bases between. The germline V gene encodes CDR1 MGHRA and CDR2 YSYEKL. CDR3 sequence: CASSQTDTQYF. The CDR3 bases are TGCGCCAGCAGCCAAACTGATACGCAGTATTTT.

CDR3 coding DNA: TGCGCCAGCAGCCGGACGGGACTAGCGGGACGAAGTATGGATACGCAGTATTTT. Translated: CASSRTGLAGRSMDTQYF. The chain recombines TRBV5-1 with TRBJ2-3, with 13 bases fitting TRBD2. V shed 4 bases, J shed 6 bases, and the junction held 14 bases outside the gene matches. Per the germline V gene, CDR1 is SGHRS and CDR2 is YFSETQ. This CDR3 is built from 18 residues.

The rearrangement uses TRBV5-1 and TRBJ2-7; no reliable D call. V lost 4 bases and J lost 6, with 8 bases in between. The germline V gene encodes CDR1 SGHRS and CDR2 YFSETQ. This CDR3 has 11 amino acids. DNA for the CDR3: TGCGCCAGCAGCCTTGGCCGCGAGCAGTACTTC. This gives the protein CASSLGREQYF. The complete variable domain, with remaining parts taken from reference TRBV5-1 and TRBJ2-7, reads KAGVTQTPRYLIKTRGQQVTLSCSPISGHRSVSWYQQTPGQGLQFLFEYFSETQRNKGNFPGRFSGRQFSNSRSEMNVSTLELGDSALYLCASSLGREQYFGPGTRLTVT.

The chain couples TRBV19 to TRBJ2-6; TRBD1 agrees at 7 bases. Germline assignment: CDR1 LNHDA and CDR2 SQIVND (reference sequence). This CDR3 contains 16 residues. The J segment lost 0 bases and the V segment lost 6 bases, leaving 5 bases of the junction unmatched. In nucleotides, the CDR3 is TGTGCCAGTAGAAAATCAGGGGGCTCTGGGGCCAACGTCCTGACTTTC. Protein product: CASRKSGGSGANVLTF.

V gene TRBV2 combines with J gene TRBJ1-4, with D possibly being TRBD1 (5 bases). This CDR3 has 13 amino acids. The V gene's germline CDR1 is SNHLY and CDR2 FYNNEI. Trimming took 4 bases from V and 5 from J, leaving 8 bases between them. The CDR3 coding sequence is TGTGCCAGCAGTGGGGACCAAAATGAAAAACTGTTTTTT. Amino acid sequence: CASSGDQNEKLFF.

The chain joins TRBV11-3 to TRBJ2-7; no clear D. V lost 3 bases, J lost 2 bases, and 17 bases lay in between. The germline V gene has CDR1 SGHNT and CDR2 YENEEA. CDR3 length equals 16 residues. The CDR3 DNA is TGTGCCAGCAGCTTGGCAGGAATGGCCCCCCCCTACGAGCAGTACTTC. This gives the protein CASSLAGMAPPYEQYF.

The chain combines TRBV29-1 with TRBJ2-7, with D maybe TRBD2 (5 bases). The V gene lost 6 bases and the J gene lost 4 bases, with 10 bases spanning the gap. Germline loops: CDR1 SQVTM, CDR2 ANQGSEA. This CDR3 comprises 11 residues. CDR3 DNA: TGCAGCGTGGGGAGAAGTTACGAGCAGTACTTC. Protein sequence: CSVGRSYEQYF.

This rearrangement joins TRBV29-1 to TRBJ2-1, with a weak D call TRBD1 (5 bases). Trimming removed 5 bases at V and 6 bases at J, with 11 bases between. The CDR3 has 12 residues. CDR1 is SQVTM, CDR2 ANQGSEA, per germline. CDR3 loop: CSVIRQGNEQFF. In DNA form, the CDR3 reads TGCAGCGTTATTCGGCAGGGCAATGAGCAGTTCTTC.

The J gene is TRBJ2-5, the V gene TRBV20-1, with no clear D. The germline V gene encodes CDR1 DFQATT and CDR2 SNEGSKA (reference sequence). Trimming removed 2 bases at V and 0 bases at J, with 1 base between. The CDR3 totals 11 residues. The CDR3 loop is CSARYQETQYF. CDR3 coding DNA: TGCAGTGCTAGATACCAAGAGACCCAGTACTTC.

The rearrangement links TRBV5-1 to TRBJ2-3; tentatively, D is TRBD2 (6 bases). This CDR3 is built from 14 residues. Between the trimmed V and J ends, which lost 3 bases and 4 bases, there was a span of 12 bases. Per the germline V gene, CDR1 is SGHRS and CDR2 is YFSETQ. For the CDR3, the DNA is TGCGCCAGCAGCTCCGGGACTCCGGCAGATACGCAGTATTTT. Protein sequence: CASSSGTPADTQYF.

The chain couples TRBV23-1 to TRBJ2-7; 7 bases are shared with TRBD1. TRBV23-1 is an ORF for which the function is uncertain. V lost 0 bases and J lost 4; bases outside the gene matches: 15. The CDR3 contains 18 residues. DNA for the CDR3: TGCGCCAGCAGTCAATCGAGGGACAGATTCCGAACTTGTTACGAGCAGTACTTC. Encoded protein: CASSQSRDRFRTCYEQYF.

This chain joins TRBV2 and TRBJ2-1; 14 positions agree with TRBD2. Germline V gene sequence: CDR1 SNHLY, CDR2 FYNNEI. V lost 7 bases to trimming and J lost 3 bases; unmatched junction nucleotides: 8. The CDR3 runs to 17 residues. Here the CDR3 reads CASTDRLAGGYYNEQFF. As DNA, the CDR3 is TGTGCCAGCACCGACCGACTAGCGGGAGGGTACTACAATGAGCAGTTCTTC.

V usage is TRBV11-3 and J usage is TRBJ1-3, with D hard to call. Trimming stripped 5 bases from V and 4 bases from J, with 18 bases between. There are 16 residues in the CDR3. The germline V gene encodes CDR1 SGHNT and CDR2 YENEEA. CDR3 DNA sequence: TGTGCCAGCAGCATCTTGGCGGCCGAGGGAGGAAACACCATATATTTT. It codes for CASSILAAEGGNTIYF.

The chain combines TRBV19 with TRBJ2-1; D possibly corresponds to TRBD2 (5 bases). Germline V gives CDR1 LNHDA, CDR2 SQIVND (reference sequence). This CDR3 has 13 amino acids. V was trimmed by 2 bases and J by 6 bases, leaving 8 bases between them. CDR3 residues: CASSIPAGNEQFF. The CDR3, as DNA: TGTGCCAGTAGTATACCCGCGGGCAATGAGCAGTTCTTC.

CDR3 protein: CSVLAASGNTIYF. Written as DNA, the CDR3 is TGCAGCGTTCTGGCGGCCTCTGGAAACACCATATATTTT. The V and J genes are TRBV29-1 and TRBJ1-3, with D unresolved. Germline V gene sequence: CDR1 SQVTM, CDR2 ANQGSEA. The CDR3 length is 13 residues. V was clipped by 5 bases and J by 0 bases, with 8 bases between them.

This rearrangement joins TRBV9 to TRBJ2-1; 8 bases are shared with TRBD2. Unmatched junction bases numbered 10, after V lost 4 bases and J lost 4 bases. The CDR3 consists of 16 residues. CDR1 SGDLS and CDR2 YYNGEE come from the germline V gene. CDR3 DNA: TGTGCCAGCAGCTCCCGGGGGGGTAGCGGATACAATGAGCAGTTCTTC. Translation: CASSSRGGSGYNEQFF. Full variable domain (rest looked up from reference TRBV9 and TRBJ2-1): DSGVTQTPKHLITATGQRVTLRCSPRSGDLSVYWYQQSLDQGLQFLIQYYNGEERAKGNILERFSAQQFPDLHSELNLSSLELGDSALYFCASSSRGGSGYNEQFFGPGTRLTVL.

The rearrangement links TRBV28 to TRBJ1-5; 8 bases match TRBD1. The CDR3 is 15 amino acids. From germline, CDR1 is MDHEN and CDR2 SYDVKM. With 5 bases clipped from V and 3 bases from J, the junction kept 6 bases outside the gene matches. CDR3 sequence: CASSLGQGYNQPQHF. The DNA for the CDR3 is TGTGCCAGCAGTCTCGGACAGGGTTACAATCAGCCCCAGCATTTT.

The CDR3 nucleotides are TGTGCCAGCAGCTTAATACAGGGGAACACCGGGGAGCTGTTTTTT. Translation gives CASSLIQGNTGELFF. The chain recombines TRBV7-9 with TRBJ2-2; a weak D match, TRBD1 (6 bases). V dropped 2 bases and J dropped 1 base, with 8 bases sitting between them. There are 15 residues in the CDR3. In germline, CDR1 is SEHNR, CDR2 FQNEAQ (reference sequence).

The rearrangement joins TRBV2 to TRBJ2-3, with 11 bases identical to TRBD2. V lost 4 bases and J lost 1; bases outside the gene matches: 7. The germline gives CDR1 SNHLY, CDR2 FYNNEI. The CDR3 runs to 17 residues. Here the CDR3 DNA reads TGTGCCAGCAGTGTGGGGACTAGCGGTCGCGGCACAGATACGCAGTATTTT. Translation gives CASSVGTSGRGTDTQYF.

This chain links TRBV29-1 with TRBJ1-4; D is perhaps TRBD1 (6 bases). CDR1 SQVTM and CDR2 ANQGSEA come from the germline V gene. Trimming took 5 bases from V and 7 from J, leaving 14 bases between them. The CDR3 covers 13 residues. CDR3 nucleotide sequence: TGCAGCGTTTCGACAGGCGACAGTGAAAAACTGTTTTTT. This encodes CSVSTGDSEKLFF.

V usage is TRBV6-5 and J usage is TRBJ1-5, with no clear D. Trimming stripped 8 bases from V and 0 bases from J, with 5 bases between. The CDR3 contains 12 residues. The germline gives CDR1 MNHEY, CDR2 SVGAGI. CDR3 DNA: TGTGCCAGCGGATATAGCAATCAGCCCCAGCATTTT. Encoded protein: CASGYSNQPQHF.